The clone carrying this TCR beta chain has just a few counts. As yet, its antigen is unknown. Germline-derived CDR1 and CDR2 are SGHVS and FNYEAQ. The CDR3 runs 15 residues. The V and J ends lost 5 bases and 3 bases respectively, with 17 bases between them. This sample stems from a study of T cells after yellow fever vaccination. Background on the study: For low cell numbers, libraries were made with SMART-Seq v4 Ultra Low Input.

TCRdb re-derived calls from the 5' RACE reads in MiXCR, one entry per CDR3 protein. The table includes under 200,000 distinct CDR3 sequences, more than 9.5% detected once. Regarding the study as a whole: After the booster, 96% of CD4 and more than 85% of CD8 primary-response clones were re-detected. Researchers noted that a small share of clonotypes showed up in both CD4 and CD8 compartments. FACS-sorted repertoires could harbor abundant contaminating bulk-population clonotypes.

Specimen: CD8+ T cells sorted from PBMCs, collected 15 days after the yellow fever booster vaccination. This sequence was found in a man between 18 and 35 years old who received the YFV17D yellow fever vaccine. The rearrangement uses TRBV7-6 and TRBJ2-7; tentatively, D is TRBD1 or TRBD2 (5 bases each). The CDR3 sequence: CASSAYAGTIYEQYF. The CDR3 nucleotides are TGTGCCAGCAGCGCTTACGCCGGGACCATCTACGAGCAGTACTTC.